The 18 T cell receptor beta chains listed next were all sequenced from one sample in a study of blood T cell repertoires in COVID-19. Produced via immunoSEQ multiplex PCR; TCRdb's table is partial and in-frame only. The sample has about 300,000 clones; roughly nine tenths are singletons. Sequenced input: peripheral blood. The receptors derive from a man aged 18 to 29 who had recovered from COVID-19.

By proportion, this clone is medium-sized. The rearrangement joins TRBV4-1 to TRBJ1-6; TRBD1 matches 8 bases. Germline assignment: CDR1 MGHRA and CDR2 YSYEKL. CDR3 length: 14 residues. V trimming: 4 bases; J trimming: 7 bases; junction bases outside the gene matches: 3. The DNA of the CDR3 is TGCGCCAGCAGCCTACGGACAGGGAATTCACCCCTCCACTTT. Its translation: CASSLRTGNSPLHF.

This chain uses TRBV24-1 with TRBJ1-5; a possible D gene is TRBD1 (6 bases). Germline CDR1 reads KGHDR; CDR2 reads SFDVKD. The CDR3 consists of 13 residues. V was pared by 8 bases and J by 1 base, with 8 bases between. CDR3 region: CATIRGSNQPQHF. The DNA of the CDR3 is TGTGCCACCATTAGGGGGAGCAATCAGCCCCAGCATTTT.

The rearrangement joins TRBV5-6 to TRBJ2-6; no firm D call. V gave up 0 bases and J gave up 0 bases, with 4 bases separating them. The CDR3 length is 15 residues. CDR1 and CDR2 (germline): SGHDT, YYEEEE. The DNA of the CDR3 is TGTGCCAGCAGCTTGGTTAACTCTGGGGCCAACGTCCTGACTTTC. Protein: CASSLVNSGANVLTF.

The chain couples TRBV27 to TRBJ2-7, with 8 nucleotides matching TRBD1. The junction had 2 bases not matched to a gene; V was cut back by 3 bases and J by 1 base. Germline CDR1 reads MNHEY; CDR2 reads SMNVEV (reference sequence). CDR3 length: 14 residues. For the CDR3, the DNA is TGTGCCAGCAGTTTCAGGACAGGGTCCTACGAGCAGTACTTC. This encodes CASSFRTGSYEQYF.

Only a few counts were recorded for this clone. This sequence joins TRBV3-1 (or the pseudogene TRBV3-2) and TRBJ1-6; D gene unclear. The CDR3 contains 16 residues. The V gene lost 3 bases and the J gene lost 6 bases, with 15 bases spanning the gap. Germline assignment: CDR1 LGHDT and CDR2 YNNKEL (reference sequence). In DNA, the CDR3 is TGTGCCAGCAGCCAGAGGTGGAGGTTGGGTAATTCACCCCTCCACTTT. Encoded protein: CASSQRWRLGNSPLHF.

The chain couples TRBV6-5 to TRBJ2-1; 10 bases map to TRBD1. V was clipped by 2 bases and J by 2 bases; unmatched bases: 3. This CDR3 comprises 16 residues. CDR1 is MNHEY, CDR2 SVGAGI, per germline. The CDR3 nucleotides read TGTGCCAGCAGTTACCGGGGGACAGGGGCCTACAATGAGCAGTTCTTC. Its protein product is CASSYRGTGAYNEQFF.

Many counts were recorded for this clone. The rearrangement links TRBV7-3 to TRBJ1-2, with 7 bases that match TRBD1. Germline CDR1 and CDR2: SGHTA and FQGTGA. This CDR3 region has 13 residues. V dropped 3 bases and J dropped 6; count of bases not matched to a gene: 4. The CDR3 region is CASSLAGGNGYTF. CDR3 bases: TGTGCCAGCAGCTTGGCAGGGGGTAATGGCTACACCTTC.

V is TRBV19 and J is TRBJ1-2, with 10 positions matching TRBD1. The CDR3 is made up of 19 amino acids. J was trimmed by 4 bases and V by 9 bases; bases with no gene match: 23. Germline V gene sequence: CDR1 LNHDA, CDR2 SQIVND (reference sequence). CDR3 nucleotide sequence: TGTGCCAGCTCCCTCCAAACCGGGACAGGGGACACACGCCGCTATGGCTACACCTTC. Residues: CASSLQTGTGDTRRYGYTF.

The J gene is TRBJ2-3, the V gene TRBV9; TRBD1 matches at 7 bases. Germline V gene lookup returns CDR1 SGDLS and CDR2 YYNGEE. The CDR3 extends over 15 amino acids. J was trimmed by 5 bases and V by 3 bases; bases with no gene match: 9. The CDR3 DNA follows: TGTGCCAGCAGCGCATCCGGGACAGATGGAGATACGCAGTATTTT. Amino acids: CASSASGTDGDTQYF.

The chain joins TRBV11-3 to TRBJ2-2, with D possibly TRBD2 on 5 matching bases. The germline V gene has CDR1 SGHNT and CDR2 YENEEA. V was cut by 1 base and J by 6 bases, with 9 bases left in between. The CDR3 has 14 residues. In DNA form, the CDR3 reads TGTGCCAGCAGCTTAGGGACTCGGGCCGGGGAGCTGTTTTTT. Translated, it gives CASSLGTRAGELFF.

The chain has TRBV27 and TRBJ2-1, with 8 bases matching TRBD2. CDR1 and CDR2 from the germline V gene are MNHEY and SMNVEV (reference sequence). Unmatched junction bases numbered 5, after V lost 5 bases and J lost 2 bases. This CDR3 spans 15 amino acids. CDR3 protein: CASSLWREAYNEQFF. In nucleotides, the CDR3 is TGTGCCAGCAGTCTCTGGCGGGAGGCCTACAATGAGCAGTTCTTC.

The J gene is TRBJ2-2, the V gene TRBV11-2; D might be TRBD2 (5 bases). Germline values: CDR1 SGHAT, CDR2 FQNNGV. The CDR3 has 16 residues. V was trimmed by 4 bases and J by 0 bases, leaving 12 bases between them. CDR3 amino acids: CASSSPDGTNTGELFF. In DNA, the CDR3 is TGTGCCAGCAGCTCCCCGGACGGGACGAACACCGGGGAGCTGTTTTTT.

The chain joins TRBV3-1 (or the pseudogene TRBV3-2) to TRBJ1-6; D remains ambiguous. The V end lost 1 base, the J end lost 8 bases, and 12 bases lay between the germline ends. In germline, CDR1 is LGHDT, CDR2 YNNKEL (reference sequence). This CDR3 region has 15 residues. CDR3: CASSQVTLGDSPLHF. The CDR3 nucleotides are TGTGCCAGCAGCCAAGTTACGCTGGGAGATTCACCCCTCCACTTT.

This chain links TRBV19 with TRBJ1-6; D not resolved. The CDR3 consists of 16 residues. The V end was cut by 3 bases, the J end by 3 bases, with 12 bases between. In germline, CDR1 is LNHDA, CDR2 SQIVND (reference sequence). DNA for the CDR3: TGTGCCAGTAGTATGTCGGAGACTATCTATAATTCACCCCTCCACTTT. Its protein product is CASSMSETIYNSPLHF.

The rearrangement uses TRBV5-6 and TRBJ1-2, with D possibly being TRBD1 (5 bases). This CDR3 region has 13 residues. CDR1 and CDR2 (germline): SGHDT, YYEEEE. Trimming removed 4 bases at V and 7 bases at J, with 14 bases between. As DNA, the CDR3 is TGTGCCAGCAGCCCCCAGGGAATTCGTGGCTACACCTTC. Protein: CASSPQGIRGYTF.

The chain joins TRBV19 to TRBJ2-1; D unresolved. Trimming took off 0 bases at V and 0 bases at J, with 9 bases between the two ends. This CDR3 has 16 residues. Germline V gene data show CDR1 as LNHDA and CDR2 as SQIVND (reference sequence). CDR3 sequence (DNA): TGTGCCAGTAGTATAGATAAAGCGAGCTCCTACAATGAGCAGTTCTTC. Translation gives CASSIDKASSYNEQFF.

The CDR3 nucleotides read TGTGCCAGCTCCCTCGGGTTCCGGGAGAACACTGAAGCTTTCTTT. Its protein product is CASSLGFRENTEAFF. The chain is built from TRBV18 and TRBJ1-1; no clear D. Germline V gene sequence: CDR1 KGHSH, CDR2 LQKENI. CDR3 length: 15 amino acids. V was trimmed by 6 bases and J by 1 base, leaving 15 bases between them.

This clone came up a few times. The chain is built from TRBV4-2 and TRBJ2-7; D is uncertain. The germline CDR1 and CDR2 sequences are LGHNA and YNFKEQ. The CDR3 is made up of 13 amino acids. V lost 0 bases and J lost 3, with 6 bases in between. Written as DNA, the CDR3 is TGTGCCAGCAGCCAAGATAACAACTACGAGCAGTACTTC. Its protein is CASSQDNNYEQYF.